Listed here are 32 T cell receptor beta chains from one sample, sequenced in a study of CD8+CD57+ T cells in acquired aplastic anemia. Profiling of TCR beta VDJ combinations and CDR3 sequences used genomic DNA as template. TCRdb recomputed calls from the reads with MiXCR, one row per CDR3 protein. The sample has 180,000 or so distinct CDR3 sequences, roughly 65% seen once. CD8+CD57+ cell expansion had been shown by flow cytometry in patients chosen for sequencing. Sequencing was done on a sample of sorted CD4+, CD8+, or CD8+CD57+ T cells (not recorded which) from PBMCs. The receptors here all came from a human donor with aplastic anemia.

The chain has TRBV10-3 and TRBJ2-3; D remains ambiguous. The CDR3 runs to 13 residues. CDR1 is ENHRY and CDR2 is SYGVKD in the germline V gene. V lost 5 bases and J lost 4, with 10 bases in between. Here the CDR3 DNA reads TGTGCCATCAGTCCCACCCCGGCAGATACGCAGTATTTT. Translated: CAISPTPADTQYF.

This clonotype has more than one count but fewer than ten. The chain employs TRBV12-3 or TRBV12-4 and TRBJ2-5; D might be TRBD1 (6 bases). The CDR3 covers 14 residues. V was pared by 5 bases and J by 0 bases, with 10 bases between. CDR3 region: CASSARQDQETQYF. The CDR3 DNA is TGTGCCAGCAGTGCCCGACAGGACCAAGAGACCCAGTACTTC.

The V call is TRBV19, the J call TRBJ1-5; possibly TRBD1 for D (6 bases). From germline, CDR1 is LNHDA and CDR2 SQIVND (reference sequence). V lost 10 bases and J 2 bases, leaving 18 bases between the germline ends. The CDR3 runs 15 residues. The CDR3 region is CATAGALGGNQPQHF. Written as DNA, the CDR3 is TGTGCCACCGCGGGGGCTTTGGGGGGCAATCAGCCCCAGCATTTT.

The chain uses TRBV19 and TRBJ1-5; D not certain. The CDR3 runs 16 residues. Germline assignment: CDR1 LNHDA and CDR2 SQIVND (reference sequence). Trimming shortened V by 3 bases and J by 0 bases, and 12 bases separated the two germline ends. CDR3 protein: CASSIMGIYSNQPQHF. CDR3 coding DNA: TGTGCCAGTAGTATCATGGGGATTTATAGCAATCAGCCCCAGCATTTT. Full variable domain (rest looked up from reference TRBV19 and TRBJ1-5): DGGITQSPKYLFRKEGQNVTLSCEQNLNHDAMYWYRQDPGQGLRLIYYSQIVNDFQKGDIAEGYSVSREKKESFPLTVTSAQKNPTAFYLCASSIMGIYSNQPQHFGDGTRLSIL.

The sample holds a few counts of this clonotype. The V and J genes are TRBV19 and TRBJ1-5; TRBD1 might be the D (5 bases). The CDR3 has 16 amino acids. Germline CDR1 reads LNHDA; CDR2 reads SQIVND (reference sequence). V was pared by 4 bases and J by 7 bases, with 20 bases between. CDR3 sequence reads: CASSNEYGTGGQPQHF. DNA for the CDR3: TGTGCCAGTAGTAATGAGTACGGGACCGGCGGACAGCCCCAGCATTTT.

This clonotype was recorded many times. This chain links TRBV6-5 with TRBJ2-1, with no clear D. The CDR3 spans 14 residues. Germline values: CDR1 MNHEY, CDR2 SVGAGI. Deletions cut 2 bases from V and 9 bases from J, with 14 bases between. In DNA, the CDR3 is TGTGCCAGCAGTTACACTCATACAAGTGGTGAGCAGTTCTTC. Its protein is CASSYTHTSGEQFF.

This clonotype was recorded a few times. The chain links TRBV2 to TRBJ2-7; 7 bases are shared with TRBD2. This CDR3 comprises 13 residues. Looked up from germline, CDR1 is SNHLY and CDR2 is FYNNEI. V dropped 7 bases and J dropped 1; count of bases not matched to a gene: 4. This chain's CDR3 is CASTGGGSYEQYF. The CDR3 region has the DNA TGTGCCAGCACTGGGGGAGGGTCCTACGAGCAGTACTTC.

This clonotype was recorded at least ten times. The rearrangement links TRBV7-9 to TRBJ2-2; D gene uncertain. The CDR3 has 12 amino acids. Deletions cut 0 bases from V and 7 bases from J, with 3 bases between. Germline values: CDR1 SEHNR, CDR2 FQNEAQ (reference sequence). CDR3: CASSLANGELFF. For the CDR3, the DNA is TGTGCCAGCAGCTTAGCTAACGGGGAGCTGTTTTTT.

V gene TRBV9 combines with J gene TRBJ1-4; 9 bases match TRBD1. The V gene's germline CDR1 is SGDLS and CDR2 YYNGEE. V gave up 0 bases and J gave up 8 bases; unmatched junction bases: 2. CDR3 length equals 14 residues. CDR3 nucleotide sequence: TGTGCCAGCAGCGTAGTGACAGGGGGAGAAAAACTGTTTTTT. It yields the protein CASSVVTGGEKLFF.

Ten or more counts support this clonotype. A read error is possible here, since a much larger clone lies one base away. The genes are TRBV27 and TRBJ2-3; D gene unclear. The CDR3 loop spans 11 amino acids. V dropped 7 bases and J dropped 2 bases, with 4 bases sitting between them. Per the germline V gene, CDR1 is MNHEY and CDR2 is SMNVEV (reference sequence). CDR3 residues: CASTSTDTQYF. CDR3 DNA: TGTGCCAGCACCTCCACAGATACGCAGTATTTT.

This clonotype was detected only a few times. The chain is built from TRBV7-4 and TRBJ1-1, with TRBD1 as a possible D gene (6 bases). V was shortened by 5 bases and J by 1 base, with 11 bases between the two germline ends. CDR3 length: 14 residues. Germline V gene data show CDR1 as SGHVT and CDR2 as SQSDAQ. The CDR3 nucleotides read TGTGCCAGCAGCCCACAGGGCCCGAACACTGAAGCTTTCTTT. Protein sequence: CASSPQGPNTEAFF.

V and J are TRBV29-1 and TRBJ1-1; TRBD1 is a possible D gene (5 bases). Germline-derived CDR1 and CDR2 are SQVTM and ANQGSEA. The length of the CDR3 is 14 residues. V was pared by 6 bases and J by 3 bases, with 17 bases between. The CDR3 is CSVTGGTIDTEAFF. For the CDR3, the DNA is TGCAGCGTCACCGGGGGTACTATCGACACTGAAGCTTTCTTT. The whole variable domain, filled in from reference TRBV29-1 and TRBJ1-1, reads SAVISQKPSRDICQRGTSLTIQCQVDSQVTMMFWYRQQPGQSLTLIATANQGSEATYESGFVIDKFPISRPNLTFSTLTVSNMSPEDSSIYLCSVTGGTIDTEAFFGQGTRLTVV.

The chain combines TRBV7-8 with TRBJ2-7; a possible D gene is TRBD2 (5 bases). Between the trimmed V and J ends, which lost 5 bases and 2 bases, there was a span of 13 bases. CDR1 SGHVS and CDR2 FQNEAQ come from the germline V gene. The CDR3 consists of 14 residues. The CDR3 sequence: CASSQGGRAYEQYF. DNA of the CDR3: TGTGCCAGCAGCCAAGGAGGTAGGGCCTACGAGCAGTACTTC.

This clonotype has a handful of counts. This rearrangement joins TRBV15 to TRBJ2-3; unclear D gene. This CDR3 is 13 amino acids long. The germline V and J ends were trimmed by 5 bases and 7 bases, with 13 bases remaining between them. The germline V gene encodes CDR1 LNHNV and CDR2 YYDKDF (reference sequence). The CDR3 nucleotides are TGTGCCACCAGCTCCTCTTCGATATATACGCAGTATTTT. This gives the protein CATSSSSIYTQYF.

The J gene is TRBJ1-6, the V gene TRBV25-1, with D maybe TRBD1 (5 bases). Germline V gene data show CDR1 as MGHDK and CDR2 as SYGVNS. The germline V and J ends were trimmed by 3 bases and 10 bases, with 13 bases remaining between them. There are 14 residues in the CDR3. CDR3 sequence reads: CASSEGGLGSPLHF. For the CDR3, the DNA is TGTGCCAGCAGTGAGGGGGGGTTAGGATCACCCCTCCACTTT.

The genes are TRBV27 and TRBJ2-7; weak D call: TRBD2 (5 bases). This CDR3 has 13 residues. CDR1 and CDR2 from the germline V gene are MNHEY and SMNVEV (reference sequence). The V gene lost 11 bases and the J gene lost 3 bases, with 17 bases spanning the gap. The CDR3 protein is CAGGPVGGYEQYF. As DNA, the CDR3 is TGTGCCGGCGGACCCGTCGGAGGCTACGAGCAGTACTTC.

The rearrangement links TRBV15 to TRBJ1-2, with D perhaps matching TRBD1 (5 bases). V was pared by 0 bases and J by 0 bases, with 14 bases between. The CDR3 consists of 17 residues. Germline values: CDR1 LNHNV, CDR2 YYDKDF (reference sequence). The CDR3 spells CATSREGEGASNYGYTF. The CDR3 nucleotides read TGTGCCACCAGCAGAGAGGGGGAAGGGGCCTCTAACTATGGCTACACCTTC.

The rearrangement joins TRBV7-2 to TRBJ2-7; TRBD2 matches at 9 bases. V shed 3 bases and J 2 bases; nucleotides not matched to a gene: 11. Germline lookup yields CDR1 SGHTA and CDR2 FQGNSA. The CDR3 extends over 17 amino acids. CDR3 nucleotide sequence: TGTGCCAGCAGCTTGACGGGACTAGCTATTGGTGCCTACGAGCAGTACTTC. It translates to CASSLTGLAIGAYEQYF. Full variable domain (missing parts from reference TRBV7-2 and TRBJ2-7): GAGVSQSPSNKVTEKGKDVELRCDPISGHTALYWYRQSLGQGLEFLIYFQGNSAPDKSGLPSDRFSAERTGGSVSTLTIQRTQQEDSAVYLCASSLTGLAIGAYEQYFGPGTRLTVT.

The J gene is TRBJ2-7, the V gene TRBV7-6; 12 bases map to TRBD1. V was clipped by 1 base and J by 5 bases; unmatched bases: 6. The germline gives CDR1 SGHVS, CDR2 FNYEAQ. CDR3 size: 16 residues. The DNA of the CDR3 is TGTGCCAGCAGCTTAGAAGGGACAGGGGGCAGGGACGAGCAGTACTTC. Its translation is CASSLEGTGGRDEQYF. Looking up the rest from reference TRBV7-6 and TRBJ2-7 gives the full variable domain: GAGVSQSPRYKVTKRGQDVALRCDPISGHVSLYWYRQALGQGPEFLTYFNYEAQQDKSGLPNDRFSAERPEGSISTLTIQRTEQRDSAMYRCASSLEGTGGRDEQYFGPGTRLTVT.

A single count supports this clonotype. In this CDR3 the conserved last residue, phenylalanine or tryptophan, is missing, so a read error is likely. The chain joins TRBV9 to TRBJ1-6; a possible D gene is TRBD1 (5 bases). Germline values: CDR1 SGDLS, CDR2 YYNGEE. The CDR3 has 14 amino acids. V lost 2 bases and J lost 6, with 9 bases in between. The CDR3 spells CASSVGGFNSPLHL. The CDR3 nucleotides are TGTGCCAGCAGCGTGGGGGGGTTTAATTCACCCCTCCACTTG.

On this clonotype itself: The junction and the germline gene differ at one end; a read error may be behind it. The rearrangement joins TRBV2 to TRBJ2-3; tentative D call: TRBD2 (6 bases). Germline CDR1 and CDR2: SNHLY and FYNNEI. This CDR3 spans 16 amino acids. CDR3 nucleotide sequence: TGCGCCAGCAGCCAAGTGCCGGGGAGGAGCACAGATACGCAGTATTTT. Protein sequence: CASSQVPGRSTDTQYF.

This clonotype was counted only a few times. CDR3 sequence (DNA): TGCAGCGTTTGGGACGGCGGGGCCTATGGCTACACCTTC. As protein: CSVWDGGAYGYTF. The chain employs TRBV29-1 and TRBJ1-2; TRBD1 might be the D (5 bases). The V and J ends lost 5 bases and 4 bases respectively, with 14 bases between them. The CDR3 sequence is 13 residues long. CDR1 is SQVTM and CDR2 is ANQGSEA in the germline V gene.

This clonotype was found a few times. This chain links TRBV10-3 with TRBJ2-5; D ambiguous. CDR1 ENHRY and CDR2 SYGVKD come from the germline V gene. The CDR3 consists of 13 residues. V lost 4 bases to trimming and J lost 5 bases, with 11 bases between them. The CDR3 DNA follows: TGTGCCATCAGTGCAGGAGCTCAGGAGACCCAGTACTTC. This gives the protein CAISAGAQETQYF.

This clonotype was found a few times. The chain is built from TRBV7-7 and TRBJ2-5, with TRBD1 matching over 7 bases. The V gene's germline CDR1 is SSHAT and CDR2 FNYEAQ (reference sequence). This CDR3 contains 15 residues. V shed 1 base and J 5 bases; nucleotides not matched to a gene: 7. CDR3 in DNA: TGTGCCAGCAGCTTAGGATCGGGACAGAGGGAGACCCAGTACTTC. Protein sequence: CASSLGSGQRETQYF. The whole variable domain, remainder taken from reference TRBV7-7 and TRBJ2-5, is GAGVSQSPRYKVTKRGQDVTLRCDPISSHATLYWYQQALGQGPEFLTYFNYEAQPDKSGLPSDRFSAERPEGSISTLTIQRTEQRDSAMYRCASSLGSGQRETQYFGPGTRLLVL.

J is TRBJ1-2 and V is TRBV2, with 7 positions matching TRBD1. Germline CDR1 is SNHLY and CDR2 is FYNNEI. The CDR3 is 15 residues long. Trimming took 7 bases from V and 4 from J; bases not matched to a gene: 12. DNA of the CDR3: TGTGCCAGCACCAGAGGGAGGGGGCTAGGCTATGGCTACACCTTC. Protein: CASTRGRGLGYGYTF.

In its sample, this clonotype was seen a few times. This clone may be a read error of a much larger clone one base away. The J gene is TRBJ2-7, the V gene TRBV6-6; D not resolved. CDR3 size: 12 residues. Per the germline V gene, CDR1 is MNHNY and CDR2 is SVGAGI (reference sequence). V dropped 6 bases and J dropped 3 bases, with 9 bases sitting between them. This chain's CDR3 is CASSPALYEQYF. The CDR3 coding sequence is TGTGCCAGCAGCCCGGCCCTCTACGAGCAGTACTTC.

CDR3 residues: CSAPMSGAGEQYF. CDR3 sequence (DNA): TGCAGTGCTCCCATGTCGGGGGCCGGGGAGCAGTACTTC. This chain uses TRBV20-1 with TRBJ2-7; D possibly uses TRBD1 or TRBD2 (6 bases each). The germline CDR1 and CDR2 sequences are DFQATT and SNEGSKA (reference sequence). V lost 5 bases, J lost 7 bases, and 18 bases lay in between. This CDR3 has 13 amino acids.

The J gene is TRBJ1-1, the V gene TRBV5-1; D is possibly TRBD1 (5 bases). Trimming cost V 4 bases and J 9 bases, with 16 bases left between them. This CDR3 has 13 residues. Germline CDR1 is SGHRS and CDR2 is YFSETQ. CDR3 sequence reads: CASSEDNRRKAFF. The DNA for the CDR3 is TGCGCCAGCAGCGAGGACAATCGGAGGAAAGCTTTCTTT.

At least ten counts were recorded for this clonotype. The chain uses TRBV11-2 and TRBJ1-5, with no clear D. Trimming cost V 0 bases and J 4 bases, with 10 bases left between them. Germline lookup yields CDR1 SGHAT and CDR2 FQNNGV. This CDR3 comprises 15 residues. The CDR3 bases are TGTGCCAGCAGCTTAGAGGGCGGCACGAATCAGCCCCAGCATTTT. Its protein is CASSLEGGTNQPQHF.

The chain joins TRBV19 to TRBJ2-2; D uncertain. V lost 6 bases and J 5 bases, leaving 16 bases between the germline ends. The CDR3 covers 15 residues. Germline V gene sequence: CDR1 LNHDA, CDR2 SQIVND (reference sequence). Here the CDR3 DNA reads TGTGCCAGTAGAGTCCTCGGGTTCGGGACCGGGGAGCTGTTTTTT. This sequence encodes CASRVLGFGTGELFF.

The V call is TRBV7-9, the J call TRBJ1-2; D uncertain. With 4 bases removed from V and 4 bases from J, the gap between germline ends came to 16 bases. Per the germline V gene, CDR1 is SEHNR and CDR2 is FQNEAQ (reference sequence). The CDR3 runs 15 residues. For the CDR3, the DNA is TGTGCCAGCAGCTCCCAACCCACGGGGAGCTATGGCTACACCTTC. This encodes CASSSQPTGSYGYTF.

V usage is TRBV9 and J usage is TRBJ2-7, with D possibly being TRBD1 (5 bases). Germline-derived CDR1 and CDR2 are SGDLS and YYNGEE. The CDR3 is made up of 14 amino acids. V lost 3 bases, J lost 2 bases, and 12 bases lay in between. This chain's CDR3 is CASSGTGPTYEQYF. As DNA, the CDR3 is TGTGCCAGCAGCGGAACAGGCCCTACCTACGAGCAGTACTTC.